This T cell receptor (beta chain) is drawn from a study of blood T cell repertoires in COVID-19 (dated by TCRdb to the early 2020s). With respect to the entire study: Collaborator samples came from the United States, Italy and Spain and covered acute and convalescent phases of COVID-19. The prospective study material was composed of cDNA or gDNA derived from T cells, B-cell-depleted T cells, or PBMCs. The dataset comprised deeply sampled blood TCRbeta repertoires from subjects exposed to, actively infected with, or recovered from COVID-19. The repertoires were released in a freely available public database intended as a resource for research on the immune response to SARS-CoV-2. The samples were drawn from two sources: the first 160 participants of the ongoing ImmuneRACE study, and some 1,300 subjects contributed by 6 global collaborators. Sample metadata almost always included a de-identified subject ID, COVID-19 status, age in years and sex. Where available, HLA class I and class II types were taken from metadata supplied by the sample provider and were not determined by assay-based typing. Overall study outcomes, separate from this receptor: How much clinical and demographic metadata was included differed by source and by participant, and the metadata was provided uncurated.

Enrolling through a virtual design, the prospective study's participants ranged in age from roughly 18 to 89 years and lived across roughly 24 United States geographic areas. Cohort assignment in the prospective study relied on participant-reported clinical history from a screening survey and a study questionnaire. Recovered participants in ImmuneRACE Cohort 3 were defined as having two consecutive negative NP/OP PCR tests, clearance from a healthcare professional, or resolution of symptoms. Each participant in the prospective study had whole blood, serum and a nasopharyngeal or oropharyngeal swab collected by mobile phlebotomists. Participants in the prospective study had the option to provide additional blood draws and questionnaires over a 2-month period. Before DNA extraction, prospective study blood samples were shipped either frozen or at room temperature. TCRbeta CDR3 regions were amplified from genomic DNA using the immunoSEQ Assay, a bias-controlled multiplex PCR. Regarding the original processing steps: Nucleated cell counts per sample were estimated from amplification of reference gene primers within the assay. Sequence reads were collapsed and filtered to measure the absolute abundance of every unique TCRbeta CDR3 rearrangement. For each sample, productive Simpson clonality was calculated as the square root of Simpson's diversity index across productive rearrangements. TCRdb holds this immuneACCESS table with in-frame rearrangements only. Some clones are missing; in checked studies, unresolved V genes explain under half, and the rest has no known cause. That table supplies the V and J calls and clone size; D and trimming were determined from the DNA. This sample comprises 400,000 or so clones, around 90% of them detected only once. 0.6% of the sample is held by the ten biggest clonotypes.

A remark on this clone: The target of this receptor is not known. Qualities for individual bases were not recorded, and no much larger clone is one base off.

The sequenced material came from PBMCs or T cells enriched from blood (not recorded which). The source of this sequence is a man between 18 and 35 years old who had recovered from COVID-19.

Here the CDR3 is given as CASRTSGSTYEQYF. The nucleotide sequence is TGTGCCAGCAGGACTAGCGGGAGTACCTACGAGCAGTACTTC. Recombination connected TRBV28 to TRBJ2-7; 12 bases in the middle match TRBD2. Its CDR3 holds 14 amino acids, cysteine through phenylalanine. The kept DNA is CDR3 alone, 42 bases in frame from the first base. Relative to germline, V is missing 6 bases and J is missing 2 bases, with 2 bases of the junction outside any gene match. The germline V gene gives CDR1 as MDHEN and CDR2 as SYDVKM.